Presented here are 30 T cell receptor beta chains from one specimen sequenced in a study of cytomegalovirus exposure and HLA in healthy donors. Primers for the PCR totalled 60 Vbeta and 13 Jbeta. The repertoire was sequenced with immunoSEQ multiplex PCR; TCRdb's copy has only in-frame clones and lacks some. The sample yields 150,000 to 200,000 clones, around 80% seen once. Sequencing was performed on PBMCs. These TCRs come from a woman between 40 and 50 years old in good health and CMV-seronegative.

This clone occurred a few times. V gene TRBV7-2 combines with J gene TRBJ2-3; 7 nucleotides match TRBD1. Germline V CDR1 and CDR2: SGHTA, FQGNSA. J was trimmed by 1 base and V by 3 bases; bases with no gene match: 1. The CDR3 has 14 residues. Written as DNA, the CDR3 is TGTGCCAGCAGCTTCGGGACAGGCACAGATACGCAGTATTTT. This translates into CASSFGTGTDTQYF.

This clone was seen a few times. The chain links TRBV7-6 to TRBJ2-5; 7 bases match TRBD2. The J segment lost 4 bases and the V segment lost 1 base, leaving 12 bases of the junction unmatched. CDR3 size: 17 residues. Germline CDR1 is SGHVS and CDR2 is FNYEAQ. The CDR3, as DNA: TGTGCCAGCAGCTTAGGGAGCGGGACCGGGAGGAGAGAGACCCAGTACTTC. The encoded protein is CASSLGSGTGRRETQYF.

This chain uses TRBV28 with TRBJ2-5; TRBD2 might be the D (6 bases). V was shortened by 11 bases and J by 9 bases, with 19 bases between the two germline ends. The germline CDR1 and CDR2 sequences are MDHEN and SYDVKM. The CDR3 runs 12 residues. CDR3 coding DNA: TGTGCCGCCGGGGGACCAAGCTGGGCCCAGTACTTC. Encoded protein: CAAGGPSWAQYF. The variable domain in full, with the rest retrieved from reference TRBV28 and TRBJ2-5, is DVKVTQSSRYLVKRTGEKVFLECVQDMDHENMFWYRQDPGLGLRLIYFSYDVKMKEKGDIPEGYSVSREKKERFSLILESASTNQTSMYLCAAGGPSWAQYFGPGTRLLVL.

This chain joins TRBV6-6 and TRBJ1-3; D may be TRBD1 (6 bases). V shed 6 bases and J shed 7 bases, with 16 bases lying between them. CDR3 length equals 14 residues. The germline CDR1 and CDR2 sequences are MNHNY and SVGAGI (reference sequence). The CDR3 DNA reads TGTGCCAGCAGGACGGTGGGGGCAGTCAACACCATATATTTT. Encoded protein: CASRTVGAVNTIYF.

This chain connects TRBV12-5 to TRBJ1-4; the D is unclear. This CDR3 comprises 13 residues. Trimming shortened V by 6 bases and J by 5 bases, and 10 bases separated the two germline ends. The germline gives CDR1 LGHNT, CDR2 FRNRAP. In DNA, the CDR3 is TGTGCTAGTGGGTCCCTCCTCAATGAAAAACTGTTTTTT. Its protein is CASGSLLNEKLFF.

This rearrangement joins TRBV5-4 to TRBJ1-2; D remains unclear. There are 13 residues in the CDR3. Trimming shortened V by 4 bases and J by 8 bases, and 15 bases separated the two germline ends. Germline values: CDR1 SGHNT, CDR2 YYREEE (reference sequence). CDR3 amino acids: CASSPGPTGGYTF. As DNA, the CDR3 is TGTGCCAGCAGCCCCGGCCCGACGGGGGGCTACACCTTC.

This clone turned up a few times. This sequence joins TRBV7-9 and TRBJ2-2; 13 positions agree with TRBD2. The junction had 3 bases not matched to a gene; V was cut back by 3 bases and J by 5 bases. The CDR3 extends over 16 amino acids. Germline V gene data show CDR1 as SEHNR and CDR2 as FQNEAQ (reference sequence). CDR3: CASSFGLAGVTGELFF. As DNA, the CDR3 is TGTGCCAGCAGCTTCGGACTAGCGGGAGTGACCGGGGAGCTGTTTTTT. The variable domain in full, with the rest retrieved from reference TRBV7-9 and TRBJ2-2, is DTGVSQNPRHKITKRGQNVTFRCDPISEHNRLYWYRQTLGQGPEFLTYFQNEAQLEKSRLLSDRFSAERPKGSFSTLEIQRTEQGDSAMYLCASSFGLAGVTGELFFGEGSRLTVL.

In this sample, this clone turned up a few times. This chain joins TRBV7-9 and TRBJ1-2; D ambiguous. Germline CDR1 and CDR2: SEHNR and FQNEAQ (reference sequence). The CDR3 has 17 amino acids. V lost 0 bases and J lost 5, with 19 bases in between. For the CDR3, the DNA is TGTGCCAGCAGCTTAGCAGGAGCCAATCCGGATAAATATGGCTACACCTTC. This sequence encodes CASSLAGANPDKYGYTF. The full variable domain, completed using reference TRBV7-9 and TRBJ1-2, is DTGVSQNPRHKITKRGQNVTFRCDPISEHNRLYWYRQTLGQGPEFLTYFQNEAQLEKSRLLSDRFSAERPKGSFSTLEIQRTEQGDSAMYLCASSLAGANPDKYGYTFGSGTRLTVV.

The gene calls are TRBV6-1 and TRBJ2-3; D gene uncertain. Germline CDR1 reads MNHNS; CDR2 reads SASEGT. Trimming removed 7 bases from V and 5 bases from J, with 7 bases in between. CDR3 length equals 11 residues. CDR3 DNA: TGTGCCAGCATTTTAAAAGATACGCAGTATTTT. This encodes CASILKDTQYF.

This sequence joins TRBV19 and TRBJ2-6; D might be TRBD1 (6 bases). V shed 5 bases and J shed 2 bases, with 13 bases lying between them. Germline V gives CDR1 LNHDA, CDR2 SQIVND (reference sequence). The CDR3 runs 16 residues. CDR3 region: CASSPQGSPGANVLTF. The DNA for the CDR3 is TGTGCCAGTAGTCCACAGGGAAGCCCTGGGGCCAACGTCCTGACTTTC.

J is TRBJ2-5 and V is TRBV25-1; D might be TRBD1 (6 bases). CDR3 length equals 12 residues. The V end was cut by 5 bases, the J end by 3 bases, with 7 bases between. Germline loops: CDR1 MGHDK, CDR2 SYGVNS. The CDR3 loop reads CASSWTEETQYF. The CDR3 nucleotides read TGTGCCAGCAGTTGGACAGAAGAGACCCAGTACTTC. Based on the CDR3 plus reference TRBV25-1 and TRBJ2-5, the full variable domain is EADIYQTPRYLVIGTGKKITLECSQTMGHDKMYWYQQDPGMELHLIHYSYGVNSTEKGDLSSESTVSRIRTEHFPLTLESARPSHTSQYLCASSWTEETQYFGPGTRLLVL.

The rearrangement uses TRBV2 and TRBJ2-2, with TRBD2 matching 12 bases. From germline, CDR1 is SNHLY and CDR2 FYNNEI. The CDR3 length is 15 residues. The junction had 10 bases not matched to a gene; V was cut back by 7 bases and J by 10 bases. CDR3 DNA: TGTGCCAGCAAGACTAGCGGGAGTGTGGCCTCGGAGCTGTTTTTT. This gives the protein CASKTSGSVASELFF.

Worth noting for this clone: This specimen includes other DNA sequences encoding the same CDR3. CDR3 protein: CSVRGTANTGELFF. CDR3 nucleotide sequence: TGCAGCGTCAGGGGGACAGCGAACACCGGGGAGCTGTTTTTT. The genes are TRBV29-1 and TRBJ2-2, with 7 bases matching TRBD1. The CDR3 is made up of 14 amino acids. Germline CDR1 and CDR2: SQVTM and ANQGSEA. V gave up 6 bases and J gave up 0 bases; unmatched junction bases: 4.

J is TRBJ2-1 and V is TRBV7-8; 11 bases fit TRBD2. CDR3 length: 15 amino acids. The V gene end was trimmed by 4 bases and the J gene end by 8 bases; junction bases not matched to a gene: 7. Germline-derived CDR1 and CDR2 are SGHVS and FQNEAQ. CDR3 in amino acids: CASSSTSGRSDEQFF. The CDR3 nucleotides read TGTGCCAGCAGCTCTACTAGCGGGAGATCCGATGAGCAGTTCTTC.

The chain employs TRBV29-1 and TRBJ2-5; 9 positions match TRBD1. Germline V lookup: CDR1 SQVTM, CDR2 ANQGSEA. The CDR3 is made up of 12 amino acids. With V trimmed by 6 bases and J by 5 bases, 4 bases remained unmatched. DNA for the CDR3: TGCAGCGTCCTGGGGACAGGGGAGACCCAGTACTTC. Its translation: CSVLGTGETQYF.

CDR3 nucleotide sequence: TGTGCCAGTGGTCTCGGTCGCCGTTATGGCTACACCTTC. The encoded protein is CASGLGRRYGYTF. The chain employs TRBV19 and TRBJ1-2; D remains unclear. V was clipped by 8 bases and J by 5 bases, with 15 bases between them. CDR3 size: 13 residues. Germline V gene sequence: CDR1 LNHDA, CDR2 SQIVND (reference sequence).

The chain uses TRBV7-8 and TRBJ1-1; 12 bases match TRBD1. CDR3 length: 16 amino acids. Germline trimming cut 1 base from V and 3 bases from J; bases unmatched to any gene: 3. Germline CDR1 SGHVS, CDR2 FQNEAQ. CDR3 sequence reads: CASSLGDRGRDTEAFF. CDR3 nucleotides: TGTGCCAGCAGCTTAGGGGACAGGGGGCGCGACACTGAAGCTTTCTTT.

Details on this clone: The junction does not match germline at one end; this may be a read error. The V gene is TRBV19, the J gene TRBJ1-2; D unresolved. The CDR3 loop spans 13 amino acids. The germline V gene has CDR1 LNHDA and CDR2 SQIVND (reference sequence). CDR3 loop: CASSLDGDYGYTF. In nucleotides, the CDR3 is TGTGCCAGTAGTCTAGACGGAGACTATGGCTACACCTTC.

This clone was recorded a few times. The V call is TRBV6-5, the J call TRBJ1-3; D possibly corresponds to TRBD1 (6 bases). Germline assignment: CDR1 MNHEY and CDR2 SVGAGI. Trimming cost V 4 bases and J 0 bases, with 10 bases left between them. CDR3 size: 15 residues. DNA for the CDR3: TGTGCCAGCAGTTCAGACAGGTCCTCTGGAAACACCATATATTTT. It specifies CASSSDRSSGNTIYF.

This clone was seen only a few times. The genes are TRBV7-6 and TRBJ2-2; 9 bases are shared with TRBD2. This CDR3 has 15 amino acids. With V trimmed by 1 base and J by 8 bases, 5 bases remained unmatched. Germline V gene lookup returns CDR1 SGHVS and CDR2 FNYEAQ. CDR3 DNA: TGTGCCAGCAGCTTAGGAGTAGCGGGAGCTGGGGAGCTGTTTTTT. It is translated as CASSLGVAGAGELFF.

This clone has just one count. V gene TRBV5-5 combines with J gene TRBJ2-1; 8 bases map to TRBD2. Trimming took 1 base from V and 7 from J; bases not matched to a gene: 4. The CDR3 covers 14 residues. Germline CDR1 SGHKS, CDR2 YYEKEE (reference sequence). The CDR3 sequence: CASSLPGLGNEQFF. For the CDR3, the DNA is TGTGCCAGCAGCTTGCCGGGACTAGGGAATGAGCAGTTCTTC.

The chain joins TRBV19 to TRBJ2-7, with D possibly TRBD1 on 6 matching bases. CDR3 length equals 15 residues. V lost 4 bases and J lost 2, with 15 bases in between. CDR1 and CDR2 (germline): LNHDA, SQIVND (reference sequence). CDR3 loop: CASSTTRDTPYEQYF. The DNA of the CDR3 is TGTGCCAGTAGTACTACACGGGACACACCCTACGAGCAGTACTTC.

This CDR3 reads CASSFRTGGSGYTF. The DNA of the CDR3 is TGCGCCAGCAGCTTCCGGACAGGGGGATCTGGCTACACCTTC. V is TRBV4-3 and J is TRBJ1-2; 10 bases agree with TRBD1. CDR3 length equals 14 residues. Germline-derived CDR1 and CDR2 are LGHNA and YSLEER. The trim removed 5 bases at V and 7 bases at J, leaving 7 bases unmatched.

The CDR3 is CASSLAGDRNNEQFF. Here the CDR3 DNA reads TGCGCCAGCAGCTTGGCGGGAGATAGAAACAATGAGCAGTTCTTC. This chain uses TRBV5-1 with TRBJ2-1, with TRBD2 as a possible D gene (6 bases). This CDR3 region has 15 residues. The germline V gene has CDR1 SGHRS and CDR2 YFSETQ. V dropped 0 bases and J dropped 5 bases, with 12 bases sitting between them.

The chain has TRBV5-1 and TRBJ2-1, with 13 bases fitting TRBD2. The CDR3 covers 16 residues. From germline, CDR1 is SGHRS and CDR2 YFSETQ. J was trimmed by 6 bases and V by 4 bases; bases with no gene match: 7. CDR3 nucleotides: TGCGCCAGCAGCCTCAGGACTAGCGGGAGTCCCAATGAGCAGTTCTTC. It yields the protein CASSLRTSGSPNEQFF.

This chain links TRBV6-5 with TRBJ2-3; 7 bases line up with TRBD1. The V gene's germline CDR1 is MNHEY and CDR2 SVGAGI. Unmatched junction bases numbered 4, after V lost 4 bases and J lost 3 bases. This CDR3 has 14 amino acids. The chain's CDR3 is CASSSPGQTDTQYF. CDR3 sequence (DNA): TGTGCCAGCAGTTCTCCGGGACAGACAGATACGCAGTATTTT.

A note on this clone: The junction differs from germline at one of its ends, possibly a read error. The rearrangement links TRBV7-9 to TRBJ2-7; 13 bases agree with TRBD2. In germline, CDR1 is SEHNR, CDR2 FQNEAQ (reference sequence). CDR3 size: 17 residues. The CDR3 is CSSSSRTSGRSFYEQYF. CDR3 bases: TGTTCCAGCAGCTCACGGACTAGCGGGAGAAGCTTCTACGAGCAGTACTTC.

The V and J genes are TRBV5-1 and TRBJ2-2; 7 bases align to TRBD1. There are 15 residues in the CDR3. CDR1 is SGHRS and CDR2 is YFSETQ in the germline V gene. With 4 bases clipped from V and 1 base from J, the junction kept 4 bases outside the gene matches. CDR3 nucleotide sequence: TGCGCCAGCAGCCGTGGACAGGAGAACACCGGGGAGCTGTTTTTT. It encodes CASSRGQENTGELFF.

Of note for this clone: One end of the junction fails to match germline, which may point to a read error. This rearrangement joins TRBV7-7 to TRBJ1-1; no reliable D call. CDR3 length: 12 amino acids. Germline V CDR1 and CDR2: SSHAT, FNYEAQ (reference sequence). CDR3 sequence: CASSPLKTEAFF. The CDR3 DNA is TGTGCTAGCAGCCCCCTTAAAACTGAAGCTTTCTTT.

The chain combines TRBV11-2 with TRBJ2-5; TRBD2 matches at 11 bases. This CDR3 region has 15 residues. Germline assignment: CDR1 SGHAT and CDR2 FQNNGV. The junction had 9 bases not matched to a gene; V was cut back by 6 bases and J by 6 bases. In DNA form, the CDR3 reads TGTGCCAGCAGAATAGCGGGAGGGACGTGGAAGACCCAGTACTTC. Amino acids: CASRIAGGTWKTQYF. Filled out from reference TRBV11-2 and TRBJ2-5, the complete variable domain reads EAGVAQSPRYKIIEKRQSVAFWCNPISGHATLYWYQQILGQGPKLLIQFQNNGVVDDSQLPKDRFSAERLKGVDSTLKIQPAKLEDSAVYLCASRIAGGTWKTQYFGPGTRLLVL.